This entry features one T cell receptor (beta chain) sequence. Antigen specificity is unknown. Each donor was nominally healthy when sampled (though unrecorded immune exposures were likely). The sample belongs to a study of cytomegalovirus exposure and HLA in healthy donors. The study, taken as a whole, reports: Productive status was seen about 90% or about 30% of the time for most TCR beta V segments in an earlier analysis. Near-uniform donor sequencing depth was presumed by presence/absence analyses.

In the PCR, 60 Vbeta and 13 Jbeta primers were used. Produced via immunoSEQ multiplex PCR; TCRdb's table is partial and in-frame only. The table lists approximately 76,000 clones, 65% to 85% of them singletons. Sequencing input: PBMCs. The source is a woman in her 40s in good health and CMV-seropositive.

The CDR3 loop is CATGLAGANEQYF. The CDR3 bases are TGTGCCACGGGACTAGCGGGGGCTAACGAGCAGTACTTC. The genes are TRBV5-8 and TRBJ2-7, with TRBD2 matching 14 bases. The CDR3 length is 13 residues. V lost 9 bases to trimming and J lost 5 bases; unmatched junction nucleotides: 4. Germline loops: CDR1 SGHTS, CDR2 YDEGEE. Full variable domain (outside the CDR3, taken from reference TRBV5-8 and TRBJ2-7): EAGVTQSPTHLIKTRGQQATLRCSPISGHTSVYWYQQALGLGLQFLLWYDEGEERNRGNFPPRFSGRQFPNYSSELNVNALELEDSALYLCATGLAGANEQYFGPGTRLTVT.